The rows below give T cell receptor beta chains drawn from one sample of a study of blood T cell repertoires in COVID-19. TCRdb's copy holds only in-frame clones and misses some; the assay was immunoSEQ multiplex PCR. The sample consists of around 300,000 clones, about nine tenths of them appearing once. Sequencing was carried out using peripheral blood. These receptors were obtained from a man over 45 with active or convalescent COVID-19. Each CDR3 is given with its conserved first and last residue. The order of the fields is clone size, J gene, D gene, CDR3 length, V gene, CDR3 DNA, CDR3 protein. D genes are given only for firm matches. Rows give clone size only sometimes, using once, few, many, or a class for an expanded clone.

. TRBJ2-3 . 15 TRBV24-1 TGTGCCACCAGTGATTCAGCGGATTTCACAGATACGCAGTATTTT CATSDSADFTDTQYF
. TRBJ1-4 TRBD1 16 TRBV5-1 TGCGCCAGCAGCCCCGGGGGCGGGACAGTGGGTGAAAAACTGTTTTTT CASSPGGGTVGEKLFF
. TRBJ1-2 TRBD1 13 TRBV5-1 TGCGCCAGCAGCCCCGGACAGGGCTATGGCTACACCTTC CASSPGQGYGYTF
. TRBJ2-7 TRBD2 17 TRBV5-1 TGCGCCAGCAGCTTGTTGGCTAGCGGGAGAGGGACCTACGAGCAGTACTTC CASSLLASGRGTYEQYF
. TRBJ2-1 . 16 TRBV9 TGTGCCAGCAGCGCCTCCAGGGGAGGGAAATACAATGAGCAGTTCTTC CASSASRGGKYNEQFF
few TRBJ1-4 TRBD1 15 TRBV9 TGTGCCAGCAGCCCTGAAGGACAGGGTAGTGAAAAACTGTTTTTT CASSPEGQGSEKLFF
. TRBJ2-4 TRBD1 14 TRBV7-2 TGTGCCAGCAGTGACAGGGTAGCCAAAAACATTCAGTACTTC CASSDRVAKNIQYF
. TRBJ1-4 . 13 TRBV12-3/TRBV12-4 TGTGCCAGCAGTTCGATTAAGGGGGAAAAACTGTTTTTT CASSSIKGEKLFF
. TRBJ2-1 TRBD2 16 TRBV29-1 TGCAGCGTCGCTAGCGGGAGGGCCCGAAGCCACAATGAGCAGTTCTTC CSVASGRARSHNEQFF
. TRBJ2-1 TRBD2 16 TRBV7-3 TGTGCCAGCAGCCTACGGGCGGGGACTATAAACAATGAGCAGTTCTTC CASSLRAGTINNEQFF